This TCR beta chain was recorded in a study of blood T cells in healthy people across ages. Study results and caveats: A roughly linear fall in TCR beta diversity per million T cells was seen with increasing age.

The CDR3 consists of 17 residues. V was pared by 1 base and J by 5 bases, with 11 bases of the junction left unmatched. The germline V gene encodes CDR1 SGHTA and CDR2 FQGNSA. Next came a second PCR, run for about 7 to 12 cycles, which used a sample-barcoded 5' primer along with a J-beta primer mix. TCRdb re-called the 5' RACE reads through MiXCR, storing one row per CDR3 protein. In the table there are 1,800,000 or so distinct CDR3 sequences, more than 35% of which are singletons. With respect to this clonotype: The antigen remains undetermined.

The origin of this receptor is a human donor in good health. The sequencing sample was made of blood. This chain joins TRBV7-2 and TRBJ2-1; 7 positions match TRBD2. The CDR3 region is CASSLGFSLAANNEQFF. As DNA, the CDR3 is TGTGCCAGCAGCTTAGGATTTTCGCTAGCGGCTAACAATGAGCAGTTCTTC. Variable domain in full (rest from reference TRBV7-2 and TRBJ2-1): GAGVSQSPSNKVTEKGKDVELRCDPISGHTALYWYRQSLGQGLEFLIYFQGNSAPDKSGLPSDRFSAERTGGSVSTLTIQRTQQEDSAVYLCASSLGFSLAANNEQFFGPGTRLTVL.